These 24 T cell receptor beta chains share one sample of origin, sequenced in a study of blood T cell repertoires in COVID-19. Assay used: immunoSEQ multiplex PCR; TCRdb lists only in-frame clones, some missing. This table holds around 92,000 clones, about 82% found once. Material: peripheral blood. These receptors originate from a human donor in a cohort sampled during active COVID-19.

This clone has at least ten counts. The CDR3 coding sequence is TGTGCCAGCAGTTACCTGGGCACGTACCAAGAGACCCAGTACTTC. This codes for CASSYLGTYQETQYF. V gene TRBV6-2 or TRBV6-3 combines with J gene TRBJ2-5; no firm D call. V lost 2 bases to trimming and J lost 0 bases, with 10 bases between them. CDR3 size: 15 residues. From germline, CDR1 is MNHEY and CDR2 SVGEGT.

The gene calls are TRBV7-9 and TRBJ1-2; TRBD1 agrees at 7 bases. The CDR3 has 14 amino acids. V lost 5 bases to trimming and J lost 8 bases; unmatched junction nucleotides: 11. From germline, CDR1 is SEHNR and CDR2 FQNEAQ (reference sequence). CDR3: CASSPGQDLWGYTF. The CDR3 DNA reads TGTGCCAGCAGCCCCGGACAGGATTTATGGGGCTACACCTTC. The variable domain in full, with the rest retrieved from reference TRBV7-9 and TRBJ1-2, is DTGVSQNPRHKITKRGQNVTFRCDPISEHNRLYWYRQTLGQGPEFLTYFQNEAQLEKSRLLSDRFSAERPKGSFSTLEIQRTEQGDSAMYLCASSPGQDLWGYTFGSGTRLTVV.

The rearrangement joins TRBV5-6 to TRBJ2-7, with 8 bases fitting TRBD2. Trimming removed 3 bases from V and 3 bases from J; junction bases left unmatched: 5. Germline values: CDR1 SGHDT, CDR2 YYEEEE. The CDR3 is 14 amino acids. Here the CDR3 DNA reads TGTGCCAGCAGCTCACCCGGGGGGGACTACGAGCAGTACTTC. The encoded protein is CASSSPGGDYEQYF.

The CDR3 here is CASSLLTSGGGTDTQYF. The CDR3 DNA reads as TGTGCCAGCAGCTTGCTCACTAGCGGGGGGGGCACAGATACGCAGTATTTT. This chain uses TRBV5-4 with TRBJ2-3; 13 bases map to TRBD2. This CDR3 spans 17 amino acids. Germline CDR1 is SGHNT and CDR2 is YYREEE (reference sequence). After removal of 1 base from V and 1 base from J, the junction contained 3 bases not matched to a gene.

The V gene is TRBV3-1 (or the pseudogene TRBV3-2), the J gene TRBJ2-1; no definite D call. This CDR3 is 13 amino acids long. Germline V CDR1 and CDR2: LGHDT, YNNKEL (reference sequence). V was pared by 6 bases and J by 9 bases, with 15 bases between. In DNA, the CDR3 is TGTGCCAGCAGTCCCCAGTCCCCCGCTGAGCAGTTCTTC. Amino acids: CASSPQSPAEQFF.

The CDR3 nucleotides read TGTGCCAGCAGTGAATATCTTAGCGGGGGGGACACAGATACGCAGTATTTT. Translating gives CASSEYLSGGDTDTQYF. The genes are TRBV25-1 and TRBJ2-3, with 11 positions matching TRBD2. This CDR3 is built from 17 residues. Germline-derived CDR1 and CDR2 are MGHDK and SYGVNS. J gave up 2 bases and V 0 bases, and 4 bases lay outside the gene matches.

The rearrangement uses TRBV6-2 or TRBV6-3 and TRBJ2-3; TRBD2 aligns across 9 bases. The length of the CDR3 is 17 residues. V shed 5 bases and J 2 bases; nucleotides not matched to a gene: 11. Germline CDR1 is MNHEY and CDR2 is SVGEGT. The CDR3 region has the DNA TGTGCCAGCAGTCCGTCCCCAGCGGGGGGAATCACAGATACGCAGTATTTT. Its protein is CASSPSPAGGITDTQYF.

CDR3 residues: CASSQTRDSYNEQFF. The CDR3 DNA is TGTGCCAGCAGCCAGACTCGGGACAGCTACAATGAGCAGTTCTTC. The rearrangement links TRBV3-1 (or the pseudogene TRBV3-2) to TRBJ2-1; 7 bases fit TRBD1. Germline V gives CDR1 LGHDT, CDR2 YNNKEL (reference sequence). CDR3 length equals 15 residues. The junction had 5 bases not matched to a gene; V was cut back by 3 bases and J by 3 bases.

For the CDR3, the DNA is TGTGCCAGTAGTATGGCTGGGAGTAATGAAAAACTGTTTTTT. It translates to CASSMAGSNEKLFF. The rearrangement uses TRBV19 and TRBJ1-4; no reliable D call. Between the trimmed V and J ends, which lost 3 bases and 4 bases, there was a span of 9 bases. Germline V gene sequence: CDR1 LNHDA, CDR2 SQIVND (reference sequence). CDR3 length equals 14 residues.

The chain recombines TRBV6-4 with TRBJ1-2; 11 nucleotides match TRBD1. This CDR3 region has 17 residues. Trimming cost V 5 bases and J 3 bases; bases outside gene matches: 11. The germline CDR1 and CDR2 sequences are MRHNA and SNTAGT. The CDR3 here is CASSPRPQGQGDYGYTF. The CDR3 DNA follows: TGTGCCAGCAGTCCGCGCCCTCAGGGACAGGGGGACTATGGCTACACCTTC.

CDR3 loop: CAIRRGGGNQETQYF. The CDR3 DNA reads as TGTGCCATCAGACGCGGCGGGGGCAACCAAGAGACCCAGTACTTC. The chain has TRBV10-3 and TRBJ2-5; D may be TRBD2 (7 bases). The CDR3 has 15 amino acids. Germline V gives CDR1 ENHRY, CDR2 SYGVKD. The ends were cut back, 6 bases at V and 0 bases at J, with 14 bases in the middle.

This chain joins TRBV5-5 and TRBJ2-5, with 8 bases identical to TRBD2. Germline V gene sequence: CDR1 SGHKS, CDR2 YYEKEE (reference sequence). This CDR3 region has 16 residues. V lost 0 bases to trimming and J lost 1 base; unmatched junction nucleotides: 5. CDR3 bases: TGTGCCAGCAGCTTGGCTTTGACTAGCGCCCAAGAGACCCAGTACTTC. Amino acid sequence: CASSLALTSAQETQYF.

This clone was observed once. The rearrangement uses TRBV7-6 and TRBJ2-7; 9 positions match TRBD1. CDR1 and CDR2 from the germline V gene are SGHVS and FNYEAQ. This CDR3 has 16 amino acids. Unmatched junction bases numbered 11, after V lost 7 bases and J lost 1 base. The CDR3 DNA reads as TGTGCCAGCACCTTGATTCCGGGACAGGGTTCCTACGAGCAGTACTTC. As protein: CASTLIPGQGSYEQYF.

This clone is a singleton in its sample. This chain links TRBV9 with TRBJ2-1, with 7 bases fitting TRBD2. The length of the CDR3 is 16 residues. The germline V gene has CDR1 SGDLS and CDR2 YYNGEE. V gave up 3 bases and J gave up 6 bases; unmatched junction bases: 12. The CDR3: CASSEAGSRGVNEQFF. The CDR3 bases are TGTGCCAGCAGCGAGGCGGGGTCCCGGGGGGTCAATGAGCAGTTCTTC.

The chain employs TRBV6-5 and TRBJ2-7, with 9 bases lining up with TRBD1. Germline V gene sequence: CDR1 MNHEY, CDR2 SVGAGI. V lost 5 bases to trimming and J lost 2 bases; unmatched junction nucleotides: 4. There are 14 residues in the CDR3. CDR3 loop: CASSMDRGAYEQYF. The CDR3 DNA follows: TGTGCCAGCAGTATGGACAGGGGCGCCTACGAGCAGTACTTC.

The chain recombines TRBV5-4 with TRBJ2-7; 10 bases agree with TRBD1. Germline CDR1 SGHNT, CDR2 YYREEE (reference sequence). The J segment lost 4 bases and the V segment lost 10 bases, leaving 2 bases of the junction unmatched. This CDR3 has 11 amino acids. Here the CDR3 reads CAAGQGYEQYF. CDR3 bases: TGTGCCGCGGGACAGGGGTACGAGCAGTACTTC.

The V and J genes are TRBV11-3 and TRBJ2-3, with TRBD1 matching 7 bases. The CDR3 sequence is 16 residues long. Germline V gene data show CDR1 as SGHNT and CDR2 as YENEEA. Losses at the gene ends were 1 base for V and 4 bases for J; bases not matched to a gene: 8. CDR3 protein: CASSLGRQGSADTQYF. The CDR3 DNA follows: TGTGCCAGCAGCTTAGGAAGACAGGGTAGCGCAGATACGCAGTATTTT.

CDR3 sequence: CASSVGAGGFDEQYF. CDR3 bases: TGTGCCAGCAGCGTAGGAGCAGGTGGGTTTGATGAGCAGTACTTC. V and J are TRBV9 and TRBJ2-7; D unresolved. CDR1 SGDLS and CDR2 YYNGEE come from the germline V gene. Trimming cost V 0 bases and J 7 bases, with 17 bases left between them. The CDR3 runs 15 residues.

The V call is TRBV9, the J call TRBJ2-2, with D uncertain. The CDR3 runs 17 residues. With 4 bases removed from V and 0 bases from J, the gap between germline ends came to 16 bases. Germline CDR1 reads SGDLS; CDR2 reads YYNGEE. Here the CDR3 reads CASSPRVSGPNTGELFF. CDR3 nucleotides: TGTGCCAGCAGCCCCCGAGTCTCCGGTCCGAACACCGGGGAGCTGTTTTTT.

V is TRBV30 and J is TRBJ1-6, with 7 bases lining up with TRBD1. CDR3 length equals 14 residues. The germline V gene has CDR1 GTSNPN and CDR2 SVGIG (reference sequence). The junction had 3 bases not matched to a gene; V was cut back by 2 bases and J by 5 bases. The CDR3: CAWSKGTDNSPLHF. DNA of the CDR3: TGTGCCTGGAGTAAGGGGACAGATAATTCACCCCTCCACTTT.

The J gene is TRBJ2-1, the V gene TRBV9; maybe TRBD1 (6 bases). Looked up from germline, CDR1 is SGDLS and CDR2 is YYNGEE. This CDR3 is 15 amino acids long. V lost 0 bases to trimming and J lost 2 bases, with 9 bases between them. The CDR3 sequence: CASSVAGTPYNEQFF. The CDR3 DNA follows: TGTGCCAGCAGCGTAGCTGGGACACCCTACAATGAGCAGTTCTTC. The full variable domain, its missing parts supplied by reference TRBV9 and TRBJ2-1, is DSGVTQTPKHLITATGQRVTLRCSPRSGDLSVYWYQQSLDQGLQFLIQYYNGEERAKGNILERFSAQQFPDLHSELNLSSLELGDSALYFCASSVAGTPYNEQFFGPGTRLTVL.

The J gene is TRBJ2-7, the V gene TRBV19, with TRBD2 matching over 8 bases. CDR1 is LNHDA and CDR2 is SQIVND in the germline V gene (reference sequence). The CDR3 is 13 residues long. V dropped 5 bases and J dropped 3; count of bases not matched to a gene: 3. CDR3 protein: CASSARGGYEQYF. CDR3 DNA sequence: TGTGCCAGTAGTGCCCGGGGGGGCTACGAGCAGTACTTC.

The V and J genes are TRBV7-8 and TRBJ2-5, with 9 bases aligning to TRBD2. Germline V gene data show CDR1 as SGHVS and CDR2 as FQNEAQ. Trimming cost V 2 bases and J 1 base; bases outside gene matches: 2. The CDR3 is made up of 15 amino acids. The chain's CDR3 is CASSLRLAVQETQYF. The CDR3 DNA follows: TGTGCCAGCAGCTTAAGACTAGCGGTCCAAGAGACCCAGTACTTC.

The chain carries TRBV18 and TRBJ2-7; 9 bases agree with TRBD1. J gave up 10 bases and V 4 bases, and 5 bases lay outside the gene matches. Germline V gene lookup returns CDR1 KGHSH and CDR2 LQKENI. CDR3 length equals 12 residues. The CDR3, as DNA: TGTGCCAGCTCACTAGGACAGGGGTCCCAGTACTTC. Translating gives CASSLGQGSQYF.